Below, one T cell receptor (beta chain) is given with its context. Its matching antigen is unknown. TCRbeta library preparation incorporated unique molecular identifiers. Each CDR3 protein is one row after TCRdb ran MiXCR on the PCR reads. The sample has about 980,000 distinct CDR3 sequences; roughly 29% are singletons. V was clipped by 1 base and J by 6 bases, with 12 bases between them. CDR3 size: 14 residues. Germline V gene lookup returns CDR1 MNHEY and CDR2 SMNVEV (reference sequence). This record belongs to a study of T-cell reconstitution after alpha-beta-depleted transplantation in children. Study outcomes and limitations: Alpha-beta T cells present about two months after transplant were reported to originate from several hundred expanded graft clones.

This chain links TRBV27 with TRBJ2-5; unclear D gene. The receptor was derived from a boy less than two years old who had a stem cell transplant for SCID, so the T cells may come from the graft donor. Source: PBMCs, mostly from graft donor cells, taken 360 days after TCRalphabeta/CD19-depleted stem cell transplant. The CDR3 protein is CASSLFSHPKTQYF. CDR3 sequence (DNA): TGTGCCAGCAGTTTATTCTCCCATCCTAAGACCCAGTACTTC.